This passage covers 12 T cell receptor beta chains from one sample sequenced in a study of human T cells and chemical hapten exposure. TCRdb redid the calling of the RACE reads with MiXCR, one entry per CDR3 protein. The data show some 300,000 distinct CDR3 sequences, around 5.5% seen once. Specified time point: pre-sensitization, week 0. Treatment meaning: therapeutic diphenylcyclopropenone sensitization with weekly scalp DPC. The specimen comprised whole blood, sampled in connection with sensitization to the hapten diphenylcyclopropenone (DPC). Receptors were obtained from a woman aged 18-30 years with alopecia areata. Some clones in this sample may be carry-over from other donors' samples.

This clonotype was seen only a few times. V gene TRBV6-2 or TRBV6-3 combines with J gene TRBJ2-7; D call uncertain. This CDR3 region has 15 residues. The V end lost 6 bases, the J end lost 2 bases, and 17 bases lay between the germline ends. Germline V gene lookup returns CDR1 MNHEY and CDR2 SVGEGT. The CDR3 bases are TGTGCCAGCAGAGACGTAGCTATTGGGGCCTACGAGCAGTACTTC. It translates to CASRDVAIGAYEQYF.

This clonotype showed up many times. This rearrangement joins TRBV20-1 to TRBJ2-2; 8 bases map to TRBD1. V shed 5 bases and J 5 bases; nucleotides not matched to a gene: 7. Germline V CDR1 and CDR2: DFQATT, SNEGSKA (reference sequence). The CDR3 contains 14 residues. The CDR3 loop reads CSAWTGFGTGELFF. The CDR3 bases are TGCAGTGCTTGGACAGGGTTCGGGACCGGGGAGCTGTTTTTT.

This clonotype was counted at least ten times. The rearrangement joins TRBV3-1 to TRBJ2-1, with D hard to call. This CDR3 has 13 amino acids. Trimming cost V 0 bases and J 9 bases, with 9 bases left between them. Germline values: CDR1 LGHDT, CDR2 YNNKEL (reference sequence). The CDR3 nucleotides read TGTGCCAGCAGCCAAGATCGGTCGGTTGAGCAGTTCTTC. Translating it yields CASSQDRSVEQFF.

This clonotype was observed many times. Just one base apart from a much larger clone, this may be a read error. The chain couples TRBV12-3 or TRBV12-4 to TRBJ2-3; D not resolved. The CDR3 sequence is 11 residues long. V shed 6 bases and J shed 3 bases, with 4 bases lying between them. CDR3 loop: CASSMTDTQYF. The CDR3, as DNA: TGTGCCAGCAGCATGACAGATACGCAGTATTTT.

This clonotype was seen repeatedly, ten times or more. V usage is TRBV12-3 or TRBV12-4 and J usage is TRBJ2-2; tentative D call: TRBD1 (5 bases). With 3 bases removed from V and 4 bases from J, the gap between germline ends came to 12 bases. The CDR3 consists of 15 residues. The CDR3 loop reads CASSLSRVITGELFF. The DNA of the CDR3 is TGTGCCAGCAGTTTGTCCAGGGTAATCACCGGGGAGCTGTTTTTT.

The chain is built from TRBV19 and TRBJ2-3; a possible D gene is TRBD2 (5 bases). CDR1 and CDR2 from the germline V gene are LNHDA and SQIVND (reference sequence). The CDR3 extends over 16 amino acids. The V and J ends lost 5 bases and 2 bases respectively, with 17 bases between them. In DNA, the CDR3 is TGTGCCAGTAGTGGAGAGGGCCACCCGAACACAGATACGCAGTATTTT. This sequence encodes CASSGEGHPNTDTQYF.

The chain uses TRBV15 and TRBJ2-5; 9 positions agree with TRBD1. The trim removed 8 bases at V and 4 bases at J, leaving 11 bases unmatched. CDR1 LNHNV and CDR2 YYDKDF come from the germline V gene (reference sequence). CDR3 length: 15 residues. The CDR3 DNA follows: TGTGCCACCGACCTTAAGGACAGGGGCCCAGAGACCCAGTACTTC. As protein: CATDLKDRGPETQYF.

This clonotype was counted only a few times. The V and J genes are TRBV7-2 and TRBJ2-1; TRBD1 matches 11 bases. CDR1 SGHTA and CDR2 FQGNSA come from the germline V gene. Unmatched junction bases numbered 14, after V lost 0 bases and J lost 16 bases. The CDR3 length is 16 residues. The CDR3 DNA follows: TGTGCCAGCAGCTTAGCGATCCGGACAGGGGGCGCAAGTTTATTCTTC. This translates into CASSLAIRTGGASLFF.

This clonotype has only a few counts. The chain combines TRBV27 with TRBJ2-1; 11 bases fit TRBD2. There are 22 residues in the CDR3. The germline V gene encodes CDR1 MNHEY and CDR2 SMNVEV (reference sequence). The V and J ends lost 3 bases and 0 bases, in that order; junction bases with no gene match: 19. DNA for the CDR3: TGTGCCAGCAGTTTCATGGGTTTCGAGACTAGCGGGGATTGGAGCTCCTACAATGAGCAGTTCTTC. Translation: CASSFMGFETSGDWSSYNEQFF.

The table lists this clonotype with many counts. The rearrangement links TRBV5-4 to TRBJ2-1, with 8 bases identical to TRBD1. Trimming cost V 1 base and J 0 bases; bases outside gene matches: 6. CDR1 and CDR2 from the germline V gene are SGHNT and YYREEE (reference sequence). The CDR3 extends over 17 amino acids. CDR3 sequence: CASSLPGGLSSYNEQFF. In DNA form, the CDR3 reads TGTGCCAGCAGCTTGCCAGGGGGCCTTAGCTCCTACAATGAGCAGTTCTTC.

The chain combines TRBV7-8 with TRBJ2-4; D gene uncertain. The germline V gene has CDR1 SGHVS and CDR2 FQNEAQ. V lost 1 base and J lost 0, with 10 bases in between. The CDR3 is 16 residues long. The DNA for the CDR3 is TGTGCCAGCAGCTTAGAACGACTGTTAGCCAAAAACATTCAGTACTTC. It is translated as CASSLERLLAKNIQYF.

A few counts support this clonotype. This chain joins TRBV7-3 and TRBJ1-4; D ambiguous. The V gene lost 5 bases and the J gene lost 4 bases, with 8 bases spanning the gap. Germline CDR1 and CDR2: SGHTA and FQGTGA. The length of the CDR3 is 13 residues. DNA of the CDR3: TGTGCCAGCAGCCGGGCGGATAATGAAAAACTGTTTTTT. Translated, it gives CASSRADNEKLFF.